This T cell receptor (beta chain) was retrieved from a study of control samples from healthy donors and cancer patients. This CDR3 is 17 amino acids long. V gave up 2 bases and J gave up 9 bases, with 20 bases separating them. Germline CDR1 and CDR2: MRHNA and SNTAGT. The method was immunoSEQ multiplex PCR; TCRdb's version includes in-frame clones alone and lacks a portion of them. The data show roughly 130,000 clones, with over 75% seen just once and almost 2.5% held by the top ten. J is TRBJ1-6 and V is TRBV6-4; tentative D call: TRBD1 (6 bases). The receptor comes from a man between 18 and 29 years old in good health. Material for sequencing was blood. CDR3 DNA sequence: TGTGCCAGCAGTGACCCAATATGGGGGCACCAGGGTTCACCCCTCCACTTT. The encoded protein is CASSDPIWGHQGSPLHF.